A selection of T cell receptor beta chains follows, all from one sample in a study of blood T cell repertoires in COVID-19. The data were produced by immunoSEQ multiplex PCR, yet TCRdb's version contains in-frame clones alone and is incomplete. The table has about 12,000 clones, 73% seen once. The sample taken for sequencing was peripheral blood. Every receptor here comes from a human donor in a cohort sampled during active COVID-19. The CDR3 runs from the conserved cysteine through the conserved F or W. A D gene is named only where the DNA matches it firmly. Size is stated for part of the rows, as once, few or many counts, or as a class when the clone is expanded.

abundance,v_gene,d_gene,j_gene,CDR3nt,CDR3aa
few,TRBV20-1,.,TRBJ1-2,TGCAGTGCTAGTGGGGGAGTCGCTGGCTACACCTTC,CSASGGVAGYTF
.,TRBV5-1,.,TRBJ2-1,TGCGCCAGCAGTCGTACACAGGTAGCTGAGCAGTTCTTC,CASSRTQVAEQFF
few,TRBV18,.,TRBJ1-1,TGTGCCAGCTCACCAACGGTCAGGGGCATGAACACTGAAGCTTTCTTT,CASSPTVRGMNTEAFF
.,TRBV7-9,TRBD2,TRBJ2-3,TGTGCCAGCAGAGCGGGGGGGTACACAGATACGCAGTATTTT,CASRAGGYTDTQYF
once,TRBV10-3,.,TRBJ1-5,TGTGCCATCAGTGAGTCTTCCCGGGAAAATCAGCCCCAGCATTTT,CAISESSRENQPQHF
.,TRBV9,.,TRBJ2-5,TGTGCCAGCAGCCCCGGGAGTATAGGGACCCAGTACTTC,CASSPGSIGTQYF
.,TRBV5-6,TRBD2,TRBJ2-7,TGTGCCAGCAGCTCGCCGACTAGCGGGGGGGCGTACGAGCAGTACTTC,CASSSPTSGGAYEQYF
.,TRBV30,TRBD1,TRBJ2-3,TGTGCCTGGAGTCGGGGGGACAGGGGGCGGGTAGATACGCAGTATTTT,CAWSRGDRGRVDTQYF
few,TRBV7-9,TRBD1,TRBJ1-4,TGTGCCAGCAGTTTCCGGGGTCACAGGGGCCAGGAAGAACTGTTTTTT,CASSFRGHRGQEELFF
.,TRBV4-3,TRBD1,TRBJ2-3,TGCGCCAGCAGCCAAGGAGTTCCAGGGGGTGTGGCAGATACGCAGTATTTT,CASSQGVPGGVADTQYF
once,TRBV9,.,TRBJ1-6,TGTGCCAGCAGCGTAGGTATGGGGACAAGGAATTCACCCCTCCACTTT,CASSVGMGTRNSPLHF
.,TRBV2,.,TRBJ2-4,TGTGCCAGCAGTGAAGGGGGAGTGGCCAAAAACATTCAGTACTTC,CASSEGGVAKNIQYF
.,TRBV21-1,.,TRBJ2-1,TGTGCCAGCAGCAACCCTAGCGGGGACGGCTCCTACAATGAGCAGTTCTTC,CASSNPSGDGSYNEQFF
.,TRBV2,TRBD2,TRBJ2-3,TGTGCCAGCAGTCTAGCGGGGGGGCCTGGCACAGATACGCAGTATTTT,CASSLAGGPGTDTQYF
.,TRBV19,.,TRBJ1-1,TGTGCCAGTAGTACCCAGGGGTTGAACACTGAAGCTTTCTTT,CASSTQGLNTEAFF
few,TRBV4-1,TRBD1,TRBJ1-6,TGCGCCAGCAGCAACCGGGACAGGGGTTCACCCCTCCACTTT,CASSNRDRGSPLHF
few,TRBV27,TRBD2,TRBJ2-1,TGTGCCAGCAGTTCTCTAGCGGGGACCTACAATGAGCAGTTCTTC,CASSSLAGTYNEQFF
.,TRBV7-8,.,TRBJ2-3,TGTGCCAGCAGCCTGCAGGGTTGGCTAAATACGCAGTATTTT,CASSLQGWLNTQYF
.,TRBV2,TRBD2,TRBJ2-3,TGTGCCAGCAGTGCTGGACTAGCGGGAATCACAGATACGCAGTATTTT,CASSAGLAGITDTQYF
.,TRBV7-9,TRBD1,TRBJ2-7,TGTGCCAGCAGCTTAGACACCGGGACAGGGCTAGCCGAGCAGTACTTC,CASSLDTGTGLAEQYF
.,TRBV24-1,.,TRBJ1-2,TGTGCCACCAGTGATCACAGGGTTGGCTACACCTTC,CATSDHRVGYTF
.,TRBV6-5,.,TRBJ2-1,TGTGCCAGCAGTTACTTGGACAGTCGGTATGAGCAGTTCTTC,CASSYLDSRYEQFF
.,TRBV15,TRBD2,TRBJ2-5,TGTGCCACCAGCAGAGGGGCCCTAGCGGGTCAAGAGACCCAGTACTTC,CATSRGALAGQETQYF
.,TRBV5-1,.,TRBJ2-5,TGCGCCAGCAGCCTAACAGGGCGAGAGACCCAGTACTTC,CASSLTGRETQYF
.,TRBV5-5,TRBD1,TRBJ1-6,TGTGCCAGCAGCTACCAGGGGGGCTACTATAATTCACCCCTCCACTTT,CASSYQGGYYNSPLHF
.,TRBV18,.,TRBJ2-7,TGTGCCAGCTCATCGGACAGCTACGAGCAGTACTTC,CASSSDSYEQYF
.,TRBV18,.,TRBJ1-1,TGTGCCAGCTCCACCGGTCCGGGGTGGAGGAACACTGAAGCTTTCTTT,CASSTGPGWRNTEAFF
once,TRBV7-9,TRBD1,TRBJ1-2,TGTGCCAGCAGCCGCCTCCGGGACAGAGCCTATGGCTACACCTTC,CASSRLRDRAYGYTF
.,TRBV6-5,TRBD1,TRBJ2-1,TGTGCCAGCAGGGGACAGGGGGCGGGGAATGAGCAGTTCTTC,CASRGQGAGNEQFF
once,TRBV6-6,.,TRBJ2-2,TGTGCCAGCAGTTCATCAAACACCGGGGAGCTGTTTTTT,CASSSSNTGELFF
.,TRBV5-6,TRBD1,TRBJ2-5,TGTGCCAGCAGCCCTGACAGGGACGAGACCCAGTACTTC,CASSPDRDETQYF
.,TRBV5-8,.,TRBJ2-5,TGTGCCAGCAGCTTTTCGGGAGAGACCCAGTACTTC,CASSFSGETQYF
.,TRBV10-3,.,TRBJ2-3,TGTGCCATCACCTTGACTCCTATGGATACGCAGTATTTT,CAITLTPMDTQYF
.,TRBV2,.,TRBJ2-7,TGTGCCAGCTCCAGAGCACAGAAATTCTACGAGCAGTACTTC,CASSRAQKFYEQYF
many,TRBV3-1/TRBV3-2,TRBD1,TRBJ2-7,TGTGCCAGCAGCCAACCGGCGGGACAGGGGGCGGGCGAGCAGTACTTC,CASSQPAGQGAGEQYF